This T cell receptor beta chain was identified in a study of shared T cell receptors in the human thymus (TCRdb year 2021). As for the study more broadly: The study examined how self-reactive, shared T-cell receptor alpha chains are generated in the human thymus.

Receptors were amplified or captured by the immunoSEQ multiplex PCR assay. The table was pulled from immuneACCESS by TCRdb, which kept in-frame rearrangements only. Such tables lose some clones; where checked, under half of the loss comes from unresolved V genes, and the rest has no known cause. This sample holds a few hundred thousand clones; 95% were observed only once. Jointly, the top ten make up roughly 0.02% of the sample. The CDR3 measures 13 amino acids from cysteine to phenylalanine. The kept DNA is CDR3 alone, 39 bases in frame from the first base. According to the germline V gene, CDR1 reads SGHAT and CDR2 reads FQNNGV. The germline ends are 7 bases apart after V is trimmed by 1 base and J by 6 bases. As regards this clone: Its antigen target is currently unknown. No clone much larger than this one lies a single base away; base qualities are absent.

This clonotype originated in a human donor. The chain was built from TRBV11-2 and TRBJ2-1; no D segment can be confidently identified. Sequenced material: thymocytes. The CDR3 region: CASSLATPNEQFF. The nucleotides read TGTGCCAGCAGCTTAGCAACCCCCAATGAGCAGTTCTTC.